This section outlines one TCR beta chain sequence together with its context. This clone occurred many times. Its antigen target is currently unknown. No qualities accompany the bases; no much larger clone lies one base away. The source of the sample is a study of shared clonotypes between healthy human individuals (dated by TCRdb to the early 2020s). For the study in its entirety: The cohort included three men and two women between 18 and 49 years of age. To estimate repertoire size and how much clonotypes are shared between individuals, the study performed deep sequencing of blood TCR repertoires from roughly five healthy adults. Different laboratories and diverse techniques were used to prepare libraries and sequence TCR repertoires, to increase sequencing depth and limit assay-specific biases. Leukapheresis yielded between about 0.85 and 10 billion PBMCs per donor. Findings and caveats that apply to the study as a whole: Sampling was limited to blood, and TCR repertoires in tissue likely differ from TCR repertoires in blood. Based on pairwise subsampling, the degree of clonotype sharing among donors was expected to be affected by sequencing depth. The small number of donors limited the genetic and exposure-history diversity represented.

CDR1 is given as MRHNA and CDR2 as SNTAGT, both from the germline V gene. Germline trimming amounts to 4 bases on V and 5 bases on J, with 6 as the count of junction bases outside the gene matches. The CDR3 numbers 14 residues from cysteine through phenylalanine. Kept here is only the CDR3 DNA, which spans 42 bases and is read in frame from base 1. Using the deep immunoSEQ assay, multiplex PCR amplified TCR CDR3 regions from genomic DNA. Extracted genomic DNA from each cell subset was spread evenly across all wells of several immunoSEQ 96-well plates, with each plate serving as a replicate. Each replicate PCR for unsorted PBMC received roughly 290 ng genomic DNA, equal to 30,000 to 35,000 T cell genomes. Ten immunoSEQ deep assay plates were used to sequence the unsorted PBMC genomic DNA. The purified libraries were quantified using a Qubit 3.0 fluorometer, sized with a Bioanalyzer 2100, and then quantified again using the KAPA Library Quantification kit. Every immunoSEQ 96-well plate was sequenced on a dedicated single-read 150-cycle Illumina NextSeq 550 flow cell. In the original analysis: Because only junctional sequences without quality scores were contained in the immunoSEQ output, filtering matching that applied to full-length reads could not be performed. Sequences were annotated with PyIR, a Python wrapper for IgBLAST v1.9, using IMGT germline references to assign V/J genes and CDR3. Reads were removed for weak V/J assignments (E-value above 1e-6), missing CDR3, stop codons, out-of-frame junctions, or ambiguous translated residues. V3J clonotypes were defined as sequences sharing the same inferred V gene, J gene, and CDR3 amino acid sequence. Percentage overlap between repertoires was computed as shared unique clonotypes divided by the size of the smaller repertoire. Repertoire richness was assessed with RTK rarefaction, the Chao1 estimator, and Recon v2.1 estimates of unobserved clonotypes. Imported from immuneACCESS, the table was reduced by TCRdb to in-frame sequences with V and J called. These copies leave out some clones; in studies compared against another copy, an unresolved V gene accounts for under half, and the cause of the remainder is not known. The V and J calls and clone size are taken from that table; D and trimming were inferred from the DNA. The sample includes some 92,000 clones, with about 45% observed a single time. The ten top clones hold roughly 16% of the sample.

The donors were healthy, HIV-negative adults with no recently reported acute infections or vaccinations. Every donor was a Caucasian adult residing in Nashville, Tennessee, USA. For unsorted samples, about 85 million PBMCs were counted and genomic DNA was extracted with the QIAamp DNA Blood Mini kit. After blood collection by leukapheresis, PBMCs were isolated using Ficoll-Histopaque density gradient centrifugation and then cryopreserved in the vapor phase of liquid nitrogen. The rearranged chain carries TRBV6-4 and TRBJ2-3, and TRBD1 matches 7 of the central bases. What was sequenced was PBMCs. This TCR was recovered from a woman in her thirties or forties in good health. Some clones in this sample may be carry-over from other donors' samples. The CDR3 is CASSGDRDGDTQYF. DNA sequence: TGTGCCAGCAGTGGCGACAGGGATGGAGATACGCAGTATTTT.